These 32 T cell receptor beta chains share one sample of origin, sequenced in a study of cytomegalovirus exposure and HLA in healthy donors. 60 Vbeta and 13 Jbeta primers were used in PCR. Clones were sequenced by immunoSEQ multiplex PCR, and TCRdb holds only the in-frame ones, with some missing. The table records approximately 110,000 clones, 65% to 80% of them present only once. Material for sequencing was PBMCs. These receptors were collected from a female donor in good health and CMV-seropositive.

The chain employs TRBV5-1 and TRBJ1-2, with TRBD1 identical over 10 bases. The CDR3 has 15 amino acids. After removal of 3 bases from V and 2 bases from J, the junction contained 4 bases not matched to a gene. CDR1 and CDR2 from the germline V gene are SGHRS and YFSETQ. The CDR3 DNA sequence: TGCGCCAGCAGCTCCGGGACAGGGGACAACTATGGCTACACCTTC. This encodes CASSSGTGDNYGYTF. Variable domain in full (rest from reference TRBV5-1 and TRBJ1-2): KAGVTQTPRYLIKTRGQQVTLSCSPISGHRSVSWYQQTPGQGLQFLFEYFSETQRNKGNFPGRFSGRQFSNSRSEMNVSTLELGDSALYLCASSSGTGDNYGYTFGSGTRLTVV.

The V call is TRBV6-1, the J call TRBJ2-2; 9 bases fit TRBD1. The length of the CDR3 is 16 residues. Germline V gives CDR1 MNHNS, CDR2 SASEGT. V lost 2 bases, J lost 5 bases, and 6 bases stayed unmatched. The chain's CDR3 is CASSEPHRGPTGELFF. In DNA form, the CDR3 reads TGTGCCAGCAGTGAACCCCACAGGGGGCCTACCGGGGAGCTGTTTTTT.

The CDR3 sequence: CASRLGRASQPQHF. For the CDR3, the DNA is TGTGCCAGCAGACTGGGCAGGGCTAGTCAGCCCCAGCATTTT. The chain couples TRBV28 to TRBJ1-5; possible D gene TRBD1, 5 bases. V gave up 6 bases and J gave up 6 bases, with 15 bases separating them. The germline V gene encodes CDR1 MDHEN and CDR2 SYDVKM. The CDR3 is 14 residues long. Together with reference TRBV28 and TRBJ1-5, the CDR3 gives the full variable domain: DVKVTQSSRYLVKRTGEKVFLECVQDMDHENMFWYRQDPGLGLRLIYFSYDVKMKEKGDIPEGYSVSREKKERFSLILESASTNQTSMYLCASRLGRASQPQHFGDGTRLSIL.

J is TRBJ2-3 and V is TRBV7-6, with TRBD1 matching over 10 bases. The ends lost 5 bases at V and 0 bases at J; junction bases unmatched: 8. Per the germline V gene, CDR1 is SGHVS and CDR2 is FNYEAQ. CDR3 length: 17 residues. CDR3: CASSPYLGQGSTDTQYF. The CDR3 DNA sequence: TGTGCCAGCAGCCCCTACCTGGGACAGGGGAGCACAGATACGCAGTATTTT.

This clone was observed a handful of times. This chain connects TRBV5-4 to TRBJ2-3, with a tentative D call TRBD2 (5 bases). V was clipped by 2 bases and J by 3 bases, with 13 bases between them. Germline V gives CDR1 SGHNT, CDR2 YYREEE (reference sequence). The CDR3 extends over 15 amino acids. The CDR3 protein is CASSFMAPGTDTQYF. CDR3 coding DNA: TGTGCCAGCAGCTTCATGGCGCCGGGGACAGATACGCAGTATTTT.

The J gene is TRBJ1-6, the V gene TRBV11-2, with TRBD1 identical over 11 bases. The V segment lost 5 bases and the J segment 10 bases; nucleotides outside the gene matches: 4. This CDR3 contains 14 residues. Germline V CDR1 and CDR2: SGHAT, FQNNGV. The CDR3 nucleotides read TGTGCCAGCAGCCGGGACAGGGGGGGATCACCCCTCCACTTT. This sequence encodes CASSRDRGGSPLHF.

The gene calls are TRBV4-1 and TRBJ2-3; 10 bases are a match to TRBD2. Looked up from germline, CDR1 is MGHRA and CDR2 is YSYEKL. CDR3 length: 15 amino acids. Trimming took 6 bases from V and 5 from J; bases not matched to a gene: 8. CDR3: CASSPEREGEDTQYF. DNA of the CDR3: TGCGCCAGCAGTCCTGAGCGGGAGGGAGAAGATACGCAGTATTTT.

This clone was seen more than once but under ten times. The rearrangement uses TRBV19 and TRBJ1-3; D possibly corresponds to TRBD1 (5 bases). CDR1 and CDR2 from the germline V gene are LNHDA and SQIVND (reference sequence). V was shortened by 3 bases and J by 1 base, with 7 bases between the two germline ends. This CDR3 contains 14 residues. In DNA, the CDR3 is TGTGCCAGTAGTATTAGGGGATCTGGAAACACCATATATTTT. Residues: CASSIRGSGNTIYF.

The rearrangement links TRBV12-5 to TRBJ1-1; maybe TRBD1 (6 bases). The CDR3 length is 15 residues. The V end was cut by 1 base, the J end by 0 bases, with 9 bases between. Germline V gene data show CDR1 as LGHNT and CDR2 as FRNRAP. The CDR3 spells CASGLDGTLNTEAFF. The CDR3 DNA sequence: TGTGCTAGTGGTTTGGACGGGACATTGAACACTGAAGCTTTCTTT. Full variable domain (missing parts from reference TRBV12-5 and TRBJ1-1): DARVTQTPRHKVTEMGQEVTMRCQPILGHNTVFWYRQTMMQGLELLAYFRNRAPLDDSGMPKDRFSAEMPDATLATLKIQPSEPRDSAVYFCASGLDGTLNTEAFFGQGTRLTVV.

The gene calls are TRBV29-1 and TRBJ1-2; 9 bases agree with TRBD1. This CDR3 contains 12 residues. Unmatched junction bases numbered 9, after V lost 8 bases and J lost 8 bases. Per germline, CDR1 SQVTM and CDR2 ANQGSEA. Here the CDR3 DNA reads TGCAGCACGAATACAGGGGGCTACGGCTACACCTTC. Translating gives CSTNTGGYGYTF. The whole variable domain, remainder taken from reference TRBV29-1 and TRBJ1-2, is SAVISQKPSRDICQRGTSLTIQCQVDSQVTMMFWYRQQPGQSLTLIATANQGSEATYESGFVIDKFPISRPNLTFSTLTVSNMSPEDSSIYLCSTNTGGYGYTFGSGTRLTVV.

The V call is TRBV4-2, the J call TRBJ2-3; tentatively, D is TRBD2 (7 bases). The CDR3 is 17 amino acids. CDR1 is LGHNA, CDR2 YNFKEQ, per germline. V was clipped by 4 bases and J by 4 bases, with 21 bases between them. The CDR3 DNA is TGTGCCAGCAGCCCAAAGGGTTCGGGGGGCGGCGCAGATACGCAGTATTTT. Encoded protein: CASSPKGSGGGADTQYF.

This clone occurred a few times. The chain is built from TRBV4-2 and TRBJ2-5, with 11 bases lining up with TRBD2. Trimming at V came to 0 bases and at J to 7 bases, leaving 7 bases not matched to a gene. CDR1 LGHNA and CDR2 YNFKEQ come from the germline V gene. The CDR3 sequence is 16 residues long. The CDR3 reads CASSQEGTSGWGTQYF. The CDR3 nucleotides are TGTGCCAGCAGCCAAGAGGGGACTAGCGGTTGGGGGACCCAGTACTTC.

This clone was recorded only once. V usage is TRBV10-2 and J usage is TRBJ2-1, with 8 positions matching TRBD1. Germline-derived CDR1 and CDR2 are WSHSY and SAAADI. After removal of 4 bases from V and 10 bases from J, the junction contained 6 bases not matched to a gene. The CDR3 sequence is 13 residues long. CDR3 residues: CASSGAGGDEQFF. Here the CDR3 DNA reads TGCGCCAGCAGTGGCGCAGGGGGCGACGAGCAGTTCTTC.

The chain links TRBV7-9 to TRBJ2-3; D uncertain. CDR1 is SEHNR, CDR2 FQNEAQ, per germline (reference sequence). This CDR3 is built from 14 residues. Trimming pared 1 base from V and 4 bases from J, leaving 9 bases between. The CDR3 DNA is TGTGCCAGCAGCTTAGGGCAGTCAGCAGATACGCAGTATTTT. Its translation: CASSLGQSADTQYF.

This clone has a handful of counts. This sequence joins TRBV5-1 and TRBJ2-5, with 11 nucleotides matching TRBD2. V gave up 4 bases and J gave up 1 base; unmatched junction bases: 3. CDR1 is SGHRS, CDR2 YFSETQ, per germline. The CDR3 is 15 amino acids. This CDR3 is CASSTGLAVQETQYF. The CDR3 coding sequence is TGCGCCAGCAGCACGGGACTAGCGGTCCAAGAGACCCAGTACTTC.

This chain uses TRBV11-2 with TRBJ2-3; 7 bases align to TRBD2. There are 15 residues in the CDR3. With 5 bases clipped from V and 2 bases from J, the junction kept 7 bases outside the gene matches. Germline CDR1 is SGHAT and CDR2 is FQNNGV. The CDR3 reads CASSLGSGVTDTQYF. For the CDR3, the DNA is TGTGCCAGCAGCCTAGGGAGCGGGGTCACAGATACGCAGTATTTT.

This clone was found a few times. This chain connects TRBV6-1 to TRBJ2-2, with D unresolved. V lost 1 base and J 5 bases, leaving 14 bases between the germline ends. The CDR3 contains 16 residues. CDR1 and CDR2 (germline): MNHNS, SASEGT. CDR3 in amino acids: CASSEGWRSGTGELFF. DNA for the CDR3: TGTGCCAGCAGTGAAGGCTGGCGGAGTGGGACCGGGGAGCTGTTTTTT.

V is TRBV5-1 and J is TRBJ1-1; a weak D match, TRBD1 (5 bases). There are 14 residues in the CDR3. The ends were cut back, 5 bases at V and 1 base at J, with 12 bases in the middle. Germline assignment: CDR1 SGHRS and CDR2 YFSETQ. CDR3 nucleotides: TGCGCCAGCAGTCTTGCGGGGCAGAACACTGAAGCTTTCTTT. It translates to CASSLAGQNTEAFF.

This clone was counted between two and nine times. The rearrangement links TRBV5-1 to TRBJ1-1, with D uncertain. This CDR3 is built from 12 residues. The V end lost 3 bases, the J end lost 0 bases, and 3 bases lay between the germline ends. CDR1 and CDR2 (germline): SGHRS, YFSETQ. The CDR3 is CASSSVNTEAFF. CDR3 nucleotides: TGCGCCAGCAGCTCAGTGAACACTGAAGCTTTCTTT.

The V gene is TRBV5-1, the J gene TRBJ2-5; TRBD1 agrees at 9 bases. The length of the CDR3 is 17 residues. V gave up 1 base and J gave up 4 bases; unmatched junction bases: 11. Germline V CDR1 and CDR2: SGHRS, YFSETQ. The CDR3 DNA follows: TGCGCCAGCAGCTTGTTTGGTGGCGGGGACAGGGCAGAGACCCAGTACTTC. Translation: CASSLFGGGDRAETQYF.

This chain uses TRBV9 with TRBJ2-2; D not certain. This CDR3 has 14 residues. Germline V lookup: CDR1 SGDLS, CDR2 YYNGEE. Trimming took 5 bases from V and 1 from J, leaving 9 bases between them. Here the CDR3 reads CASSRAGNTGELFF. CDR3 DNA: TGTGCCAGCAGTCGCGCAGGGAACACCGGGGAGCTGTTTTTT.

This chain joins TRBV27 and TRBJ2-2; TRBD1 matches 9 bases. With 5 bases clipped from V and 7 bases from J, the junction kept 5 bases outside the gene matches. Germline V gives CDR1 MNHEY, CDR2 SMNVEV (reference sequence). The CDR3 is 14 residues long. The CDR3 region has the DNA TGTGCCAGCAGTCCTAGGACAGGGGACGGGGAGCTGTTTTTT. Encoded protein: CASSPRTGDGELFF.

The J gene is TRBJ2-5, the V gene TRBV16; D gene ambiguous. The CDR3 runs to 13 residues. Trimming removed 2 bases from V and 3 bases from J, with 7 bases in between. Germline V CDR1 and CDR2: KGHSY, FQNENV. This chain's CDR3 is CASSQNAEETQYF. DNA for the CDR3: TGTGCCAGCAGCCAAAATGCGGAAGAGACCCAGTACTTC.

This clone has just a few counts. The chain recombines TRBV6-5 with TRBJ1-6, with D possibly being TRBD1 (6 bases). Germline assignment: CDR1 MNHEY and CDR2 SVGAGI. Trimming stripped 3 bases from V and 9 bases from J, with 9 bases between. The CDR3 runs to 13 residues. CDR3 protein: CASSYGGASPLHF. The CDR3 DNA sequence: TGTGCCAGCAGTTATGGGGGGGCTTCACCCCTCCACTTT.

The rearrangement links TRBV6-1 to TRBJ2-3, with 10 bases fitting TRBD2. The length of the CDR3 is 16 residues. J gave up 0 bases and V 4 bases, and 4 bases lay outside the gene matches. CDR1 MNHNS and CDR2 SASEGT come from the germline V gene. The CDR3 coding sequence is TGTGCCAGCAGTGTGGCTAGCGGGGGTAGCACAGATACGCAGTATTTT. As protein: CASSVASGGSTDTQYF.

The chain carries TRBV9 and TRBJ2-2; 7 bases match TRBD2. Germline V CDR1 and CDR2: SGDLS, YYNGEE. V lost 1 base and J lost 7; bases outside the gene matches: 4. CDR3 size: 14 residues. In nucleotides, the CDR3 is TGTGCCAGCAGCGTAAGGACTAGGGACGGGGAGCTGTTTTTT. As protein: CASSVRTRDGELFF.

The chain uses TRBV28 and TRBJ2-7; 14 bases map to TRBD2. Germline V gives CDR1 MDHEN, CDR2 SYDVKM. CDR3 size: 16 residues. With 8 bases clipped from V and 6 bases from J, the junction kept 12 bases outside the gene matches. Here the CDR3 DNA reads TGTGCCAGCTCGAGGGCGGGGACTAGCGGGAGTAGCGAGCAGTACTTC. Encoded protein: CASSRAGTSGSSEQYF.

The CDR3 sequence: CASSLGTAPNQPQHF. CDR3 nucleotides: TGTGCCAGCAGCCTCGGGACAGCTCCCAATCAGCCCCAGCATTTT. The chain employs TRBV7-9 and TRBJ1-5, with 7 bases fitting TRBD1. Germline CDR1 and CDR2: SEHNR and FQNEAQ (reference sequence). The CDR3 has 15 residues. After removal of 5 bases from V and 3 bases from J, the junction contained 7 bases not matched to a gene. The entire variable domain, with the rest obtained from reference TRBV7-9 and TRBJ1-5, is as follows: DTGVSQNPRHKITKRGQNVTFRCDPISEHNRLYWYRQTLGQGPEFLTYFQNEAQLEKSRLLSDRFSAERPKGSFSTLEIQRTEQGDSAMYLCASSLGTAPNQPQHFGDGTRLSIL.

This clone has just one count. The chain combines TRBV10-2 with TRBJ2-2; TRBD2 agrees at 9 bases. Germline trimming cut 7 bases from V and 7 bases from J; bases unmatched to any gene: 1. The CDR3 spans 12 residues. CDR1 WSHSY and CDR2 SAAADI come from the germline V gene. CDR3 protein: CASIAGDGELFF. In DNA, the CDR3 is TGCGCCAGCATAGCGGGAGACGGGGAGCTGTTTTTT.

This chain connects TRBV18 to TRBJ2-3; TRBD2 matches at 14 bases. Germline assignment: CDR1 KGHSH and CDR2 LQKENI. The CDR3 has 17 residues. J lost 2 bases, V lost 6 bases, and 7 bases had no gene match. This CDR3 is CASSRLAGGDDTDTQYF. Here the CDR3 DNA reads TGTGCCAGCTCTCGACTAGCGGGAGGGGATGACACAGATACGCAGTATTTT.

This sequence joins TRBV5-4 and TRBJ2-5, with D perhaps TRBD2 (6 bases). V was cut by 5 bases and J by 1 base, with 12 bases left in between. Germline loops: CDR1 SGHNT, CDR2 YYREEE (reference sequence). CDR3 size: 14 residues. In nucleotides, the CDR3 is TGTGCCAGCAGTGAGCGGGTCACCCAAGAGACCCAGTACTTC. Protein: CASSERVTQETQYF.

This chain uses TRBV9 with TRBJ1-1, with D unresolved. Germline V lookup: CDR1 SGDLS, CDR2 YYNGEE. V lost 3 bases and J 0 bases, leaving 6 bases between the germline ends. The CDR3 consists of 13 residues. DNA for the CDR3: TGTGCCAGCAGCGGAGGGTTGAACACTGAAGCTTTCTTT. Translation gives CASSGGLNTEAFF.